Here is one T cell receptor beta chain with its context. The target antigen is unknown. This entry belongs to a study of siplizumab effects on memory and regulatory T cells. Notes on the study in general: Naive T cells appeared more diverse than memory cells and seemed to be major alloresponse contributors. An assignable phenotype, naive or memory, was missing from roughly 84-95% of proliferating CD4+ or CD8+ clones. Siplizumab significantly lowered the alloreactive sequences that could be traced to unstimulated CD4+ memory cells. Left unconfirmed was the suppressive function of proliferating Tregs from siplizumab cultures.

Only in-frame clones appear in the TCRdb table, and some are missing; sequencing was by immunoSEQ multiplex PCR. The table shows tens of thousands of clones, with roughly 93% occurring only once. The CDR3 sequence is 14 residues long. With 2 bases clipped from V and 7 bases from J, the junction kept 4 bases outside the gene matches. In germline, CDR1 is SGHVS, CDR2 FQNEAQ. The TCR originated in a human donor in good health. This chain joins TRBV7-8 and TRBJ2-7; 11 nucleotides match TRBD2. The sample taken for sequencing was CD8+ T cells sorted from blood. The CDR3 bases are TGTGCCAGCAGCTTAATAGCGGGGGGGAGAGAGCAGTACTTC. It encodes CASSLIAGGREQYF.